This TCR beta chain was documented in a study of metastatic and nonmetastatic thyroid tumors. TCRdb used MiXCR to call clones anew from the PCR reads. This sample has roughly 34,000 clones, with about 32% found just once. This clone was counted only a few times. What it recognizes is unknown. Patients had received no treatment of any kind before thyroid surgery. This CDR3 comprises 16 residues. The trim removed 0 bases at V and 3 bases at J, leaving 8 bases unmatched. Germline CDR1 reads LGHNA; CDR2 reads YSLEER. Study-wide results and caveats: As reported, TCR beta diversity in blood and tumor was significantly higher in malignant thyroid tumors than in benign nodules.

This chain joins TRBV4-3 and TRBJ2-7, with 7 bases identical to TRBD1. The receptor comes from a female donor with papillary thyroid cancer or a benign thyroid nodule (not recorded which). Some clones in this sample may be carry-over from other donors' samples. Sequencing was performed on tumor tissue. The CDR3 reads CASSQDWPGGYYEQYF. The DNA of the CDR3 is TGCGCCAGCAGCCAAGATTGGCCAGGGGGTTACTACGAGCAGTACTTC.